The entry below gives a single T cell receptor beta chain sequence along with its context. Methods used by the authors: The assay estimated nucleated cells by amplifying reference gene primers. Clones were sequenced by immunoSEQ multiplex PCR, and TCRdb holds only the in-frame ones, with some missing. The DNA was the basis for D and trimming; V, J and clone size are from that table. The sample includes 150,000 to 200,000 clones, 89% of them seen just once. This entry is derived from a study of blood T cell repertoires in COVID-19. Turning to the study itself: Acute and convalescent COVID-19 samples came from the United States, Italy and Spain. T cells, B-cell-depleted T cells, or PBMCs supplied cDNA or gDNA.

The CDR3 extends over 15 amino acids. CDR1 and CDR2 (germline): SGHNT, YENEEA. V shed 6 bases and J shed 3 bases, with 17 bases lying between them. What was sequenced was peripheral blood. The chain links TRBV11-3 to TRBJ2-5, with a possible D match to TRBD1 (5 bases). The receptor comes from a man aged 35-49 years with acute or convalescent COVID-19. CDR3 in amino acids: CASSPGQGTKETQYF. The CDR3 DNA follows: TGTGCCAGCAGTCCAGGGCAGGGAACAAAAGAGACCCAGTACTTC. The variable domain in full, with the rest retrieved from reference TRBV11-3 and TRBJ2-5, is EAGVVQSPRYKIIEKKQPVAFWCNPISGHNTLYWYLQNLGQGPELLIRYENEEAVDDSQLPKDRFSAERLKGVDSTLKIQPAELGDSAVYLCASSPGQGTKETQYFGPGTRLLVL.